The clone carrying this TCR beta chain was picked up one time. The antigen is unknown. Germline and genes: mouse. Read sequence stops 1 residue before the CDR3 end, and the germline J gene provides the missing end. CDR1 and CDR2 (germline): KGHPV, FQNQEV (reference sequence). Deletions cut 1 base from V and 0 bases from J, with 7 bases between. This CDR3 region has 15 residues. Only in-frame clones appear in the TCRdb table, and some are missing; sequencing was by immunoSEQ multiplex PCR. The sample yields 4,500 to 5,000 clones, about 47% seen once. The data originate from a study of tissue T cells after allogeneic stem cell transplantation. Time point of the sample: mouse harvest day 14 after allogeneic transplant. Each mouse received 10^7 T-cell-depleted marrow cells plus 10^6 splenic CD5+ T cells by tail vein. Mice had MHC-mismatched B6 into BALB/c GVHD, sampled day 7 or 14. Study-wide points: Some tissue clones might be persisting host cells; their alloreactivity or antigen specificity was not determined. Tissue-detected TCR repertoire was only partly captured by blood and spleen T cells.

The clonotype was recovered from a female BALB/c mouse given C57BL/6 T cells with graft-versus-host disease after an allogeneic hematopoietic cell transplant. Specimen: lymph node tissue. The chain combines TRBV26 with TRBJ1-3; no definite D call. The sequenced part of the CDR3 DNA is TGTGCCAGCAGTCTGTTACAGTATTCTGGAAATACGCTCTAT. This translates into CASSLLQYSGNTLY. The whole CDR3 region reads CASSLLQYSGNTLYF.